This record covers a single TCR beta chain. Its antigen is unknown. The data derive from a study of glioma-infiltrating T cells. TCR alpha and beta CDR3 regions were amplified from RNA using iRepertoire nested multiplex PCR. Via MiXCR, TCRdb re-called the multiplex PCR reads, giving one row per CDR3 protein. The repertoire holds roughly 200,000 distinct CDR3 sequences, with about 46% as singletons. Study conclusions and caveats: Only very few CDR3 sequences appeared in both tissue and blood.

The CDR3 length is 15 residues. Germline V lookup: CDR1 LNHDA, CDR2 SQIVND (reference sequence). V gave up 8 bases and J gave up 4 bases, with 21 bases separating them. V gene TRBV19 combines with J gene TRBJ2-7; D tentatively reads TRBD1 or TRBD2 (5 bases each). The clonotype was recovered from a human donor with low-grade glioma or glioblastoma, undergoing nonglioma brain surgery, or in good health (not recorded which). Specimen: glioma tissue, nonneoplastic brain tissue, or PBMCs (not recorded which). The CDR3 DNA follows: TGTGCCAGTCGTCCGCAACGGGACGGACCGTACGAGCAGTACTTC. Residues: CASRPQRDGPYEQYF.